This paragraph reports one T cell receptor beta chain. Antigen specificity is unknown. PCR was performed using 60 Vbeta and 13 Jbeta primers. The method was immunoSEQ multiplex PCR; TCRdb's version includes in-frame clones alone and lacks a portion of them. This table has about 140,000 clones, 70% to 80% appearing once. The entry originates in a study of cytomegalovirus exposure and HLA in healthy donors. General study results and limits: Reports described diagnosis of cytomegalovirus status by the classifier as highly specific and sensitive. Cytomegalovirus-associated status was assigned to about 180 TCR beta chains. Rates of TCR association differed by HLA locus in a later analysis, with DRB1 highest and HLA-C lowest.

The trim removed 2 bases at V and 8 bases at J, leaving 9 bases unmatched. The CDR3 length is 15 residues. Germline assignment: CDR1 SGHTA and CDR2 FQGNSA. The rearrangement joins TRBV7-2 to TRBJ2-1; TRBD2 matches at 7 bases. Sequencing was done on a sample of PBMCs. The receptor's source is a female donor in good health and CMV-seronegative. CDR3 coding DNA: TGTGCCAGCAGCTTAACAGCGGGAAGCAGGTATGAGCAGTTCTTC. Protein: CASSLTAGSRYEQFF.